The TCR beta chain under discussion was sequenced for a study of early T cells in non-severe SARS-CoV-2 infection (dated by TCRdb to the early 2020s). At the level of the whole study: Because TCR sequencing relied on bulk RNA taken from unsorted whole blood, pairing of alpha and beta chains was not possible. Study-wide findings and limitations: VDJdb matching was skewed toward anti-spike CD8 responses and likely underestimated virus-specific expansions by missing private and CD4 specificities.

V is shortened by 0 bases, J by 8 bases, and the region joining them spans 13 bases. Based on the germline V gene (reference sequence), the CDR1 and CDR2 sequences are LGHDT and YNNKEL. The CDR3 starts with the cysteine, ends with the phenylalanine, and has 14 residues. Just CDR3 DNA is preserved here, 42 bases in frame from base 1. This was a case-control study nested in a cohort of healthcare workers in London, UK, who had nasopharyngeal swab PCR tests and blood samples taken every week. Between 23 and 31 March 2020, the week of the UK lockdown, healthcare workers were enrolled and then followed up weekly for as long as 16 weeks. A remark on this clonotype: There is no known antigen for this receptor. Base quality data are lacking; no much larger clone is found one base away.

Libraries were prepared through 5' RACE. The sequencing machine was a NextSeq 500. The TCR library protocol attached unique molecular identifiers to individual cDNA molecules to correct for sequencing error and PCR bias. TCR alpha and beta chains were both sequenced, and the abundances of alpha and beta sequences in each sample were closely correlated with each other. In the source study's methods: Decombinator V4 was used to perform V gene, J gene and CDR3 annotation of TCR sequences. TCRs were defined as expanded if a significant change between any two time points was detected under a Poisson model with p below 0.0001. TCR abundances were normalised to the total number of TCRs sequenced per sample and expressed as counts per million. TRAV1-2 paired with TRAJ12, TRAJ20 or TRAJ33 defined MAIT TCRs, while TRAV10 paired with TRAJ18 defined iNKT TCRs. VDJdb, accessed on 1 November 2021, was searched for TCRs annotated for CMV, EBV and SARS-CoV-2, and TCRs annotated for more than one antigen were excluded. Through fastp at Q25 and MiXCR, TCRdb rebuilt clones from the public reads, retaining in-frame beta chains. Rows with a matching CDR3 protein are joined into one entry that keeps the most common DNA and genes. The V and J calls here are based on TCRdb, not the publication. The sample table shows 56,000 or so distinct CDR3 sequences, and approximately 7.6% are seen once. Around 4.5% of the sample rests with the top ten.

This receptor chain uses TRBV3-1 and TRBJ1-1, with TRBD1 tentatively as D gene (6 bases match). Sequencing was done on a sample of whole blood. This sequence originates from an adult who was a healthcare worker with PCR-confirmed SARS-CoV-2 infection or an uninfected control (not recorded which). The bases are TGTGCCAGCAGCCAAGATACGGGGGCTCTCGAAGCTTTCTTT. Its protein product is CASSQDTGALEAFF.